Listed below are T cell receptor beta chains from one sample, sequenced in a study of T cell responses to AZD1222 COVID-19 vaccine. Clones were sequenced by immunoSEQ multiplex PCR, and TCRdb holds only the in-frame ones, with some missing. Here the sample spans around 100,000 clones, approximately 89% being singletons. The specimen comprised peripheral blood, sampled on day 0 of MenACWY control vaccination. These receptors originate from an adult in good health. Each CDR3 is given with its conserved first and last residue. The D gene is left open where the match is weak. Clone size, where shown, is once, few, many, or a class for clones that have expanded.

abundance	v_gene	d_gene	j_gene	CDR3nt	CDR3aa
-	TRBV7-2	TRBD2	TRBJ2-3	TGTGCCAGCAGCTTAGTGGCAGCGGGGGGGCCGGGAGATACGCAGTATTTT	CASSLVAAGGPGDTQYF
-	TRBV3-1/TRBV3-2	TRBD2	TRBJ2-5	TGTGCCTTAGGCGGGGGGCCACGGGAGACCCAGTACTTC	CALGGGPRETQYF
-	TRBV19	-	TRBJ1-6	TGTGCCACCGGGGAGGAATCACCCCTCCACTTT	CATGEESPLHF
-	TRBV5-1	-	TRBJ2-7	TGCGCCAGCAGCTTGGGAGACGGATTGCTCTCCTACGAGCAGTACTTC	CASSLGDGLLSYEQYF
few	TRBV15	TRBD2	TRBJ2-1	TGTGCCACCAGCCCTTATTACTTTAGCGGGGCGGGGAATGAGCAGTTCTTC	CATSPYYFSGAGNEQFF
-	TRBV29-1	-	TRBJ1-1	TGCAGCGTCGAGGGGAACACTGAAGCTTTCTTT	CSVEGNTEAFF
-	TRBV27	TRBD2	TRBJ2-1	TGTGCCAGCAGCCAGACTAGCGGGAATGAGCAGTTCTTC	CASSQTSGNEQFF
-	TRBV11-2	-	TRBJ1-1	TGTGCCAGCAGCGAACGGACCGAGGGGATTGCTTTCTTT	CASSERTEGIAFF
-	TRBV28	TRBD1	TRBJ1-3	TGTGCCAGCAGTTTAGGGACAGGGTTACCCTCTGGAAACACCATATATTTT	CASSLGTGLPSGNTIYF
-	TRBV20-1	-	TRBJ2-1	TGCAGTGCCCCGGGGAGTGAGCAGTTCTTC	CSAPGSEQFF
-	TRBV9	TRBD2	TRBJ2-3	TGTGCCAGCAGCGCCCTTAGCGGGGCCGGCACAGATACGCAGTATTTT	CASSALSGAGTDTQYF
once	TRBV5-1	-	TRBJ2-3	TGCGCCAGCAGCTTGGTAGGGGGTTCGACGACAGATACGCAGTATTTT	CASSLVGGSTTDTQYF
-	TRBV5-8	-	TRBJ1-6	TGTGCCAGCAGCTTAATAATAGGCTGGAGCTCCTATAATTCACCCCTCCACTTT	CASSLIIGWSSYNSPLHF
-	TRBV19	-	TRBJ1-3	TGTGCCAGTAGTGTCGACAGTCGATCTGGAAACACCATATATTTT	CASSVDSRSGNTIYF
-	TRBV10-3	-	TRBJ1-2	TGTGCCGCGGGGCCGGCATCTAACTATGGCTACACCTTC	CAAGPASNYGYTF
-	TRBV24-1	TRBD1	TRBJ2-7	TGTGCCACCAGTGATTTCGGTAGGACAGGGAAGTACGAGCAGTACTTC	CATSDFGRTGKYEQYF
-	TRBV7-2	-	TRBJ1-1	TGTGCCAGCAGCTTAGCGGGGAGGAACACTGAAGCTTTCTTT	CASSLAGRNTEAFF
-	TRBV30	-	TRBJ1-4	TGTGCCTGGAGGGGGGCCGTCAATGAAAAACTGTTTTTT	CAWRGAVNEKLFF
-	TRBV27	TRBD1	TRBJ1-2	TGTGCCAGCAGTTTAGACAGGGTCGGTGGCTACACCTTC	CASSLDRVGGYTF
once	TRBV7-9	TRBD1	TRBJ1-5	TGTGCCAGCAGCCAGGGGGTGGAAGAAGGTCAGCCCCAGCATTTT	CASSQGVEEGQPQHF
once	TRBV18	-	TRBJ1-5	TGTGCCAGCTCACTATACAGGGTCGTGGGCAATCAGCCCCAGCATTTT	CASSLYRVVGNQPQHF
-	TRBV18	TRBD2	TRBJ2-5	TGTGCCAGCTCACCGGGACTAGCGGGAGGTCAAGAGACCCAGTACTTC	CASSPGLAGGQETQYF
-	TRBV12-5	TRBD2	TRBJ2-3	TGTGCTAGTGCCGGCCGACTAGCCCCAGATACGCAGTATTTT	CASAGRLAPDTQYF
-	TRBV15	-	TRBJ1-2	TGTGCCACCAGCAGAGACAGGGGTCGATATGGCTACACCTTC	CATSRDRGRYGYTF
-	TRBV6-4	-	TRBJ2-1	TGTGCCAGCAGTGACATCCCCCGGCGGGGATACAATGAGCAGTTCTTC	CASSDIPRRGYNEQFF
-	TRBV11-1	-	TRBJ1-2	TGTGCCAGCAGCTTAGACGGATCGAGCTACACCTTC	CASSLDGSSYTF
once	TRBV7-9	TRBD1	TRBJ1-5	TGTGCCAGCAGCCCCGGGACAGGGGCCCTAAAAAATCAGCCCCAGCATTTT	CASSPGTGALKNQPQHF
-	TRBV5-1	-	TRBJ2-1	TGCGCCAGCAGCTTGGCCCTCACAGGGAGTAGCTCCTACAATGAGCAGTTCTTC	CASSLALTGSSSYNEQFF
-	TRBV24-1	-	TRBJ2-7	TGTGCCACCAGTGACGCGGGGCAGGGCTACGAGCAGTACTTC	CATSDAGQGYEQYF
-	TRBV5-5	-	TRBJ1-2	TGTGCCAGCAGCTTGGAGATTGGCTATGGCTACACCTTC	CASSLEIGYGYTF
once	TRBV4-3	TRBD1	TRBJ1-2	TGCGCCAGCAGCCAAGAATTCCAGGGGGCAAATGGCTACACCTTC	CASSQEFQGANGYTF
-	TRBV5-1	TRBD1	TRBJ2-7	TGCGCCAGCAGCTTGGAACAGGGGTCCTACGAGCAGTACTTC	CASSLEQGSYEQYF
-	TRBV6-4	-	TRBJ1-1	TGTGCCAGCAGAGACGGAATGAACACTGAAGCTTTCTTT	CASRDGMNTEAFF
-	TRBV28	-	TRBJ2-7	TGTGCCAGCAGTTCGGGACAAAGCTCCTACGAGCAGTACTTC	CASSSGQSSYEQYF
few	TRBV28	-	TRBJ2-1	TGTGCCAGCAGTCAAGTTAACAAGCCTCGCTACAATGAGCAGTTCTTC	CASSQVNKPRYNEQFF
-	TRBV19	-	TRBJ1-1	TGTGCCAGTAGTGAACAGGGTAAGGACACTGAAGCTTTCTTT	CASSEQGKDTEAFF
-	TRBV11-2	-	TRBJ2-3	TGTGCCAGCAGCTTAGATCCCGGAGATACGCAGTATTTT	CASSLDPGDTQYF
few	TRBV2	-	TRBJ2-2	TGTGCCAGCCAGGGTTCAGGGGGGCCCTTGGGGGAGCTGTTTTTT	CASQGSGGPLGELFF
-	TRBV11-2	-	TRBJ2-7	TGTGCCAGCAGCCAACCCGACGGTATAGGCGAGCAGTACTTC	CASSQPDGIGEQYF
once	TRBV15	-	TRBJ1-3	TGTGCCACCAGCAGAGACTGGGGGGAGGGTGGAAACACCATATATTTT	CATSRDWGEGGNTIYF
many	TRBV19	-	TRBJ1-3	TGTGCCAGTAAAGCCACAGGACTTCGGGAAGGAAACACCATATATTTT	CASKATGLREGNTIYF
-	TRBV11-2	-	TRBJ1-5	TGTGCCAGCAGCTTGGACAGTAACAATCAGCCCCAGCATTTT	CASSLDSNNQPQHF